Listed below are T cell receptor beta chains from one sample, sequenced in a study of blood T cell repertoires in COVID-19. This table comes from immunoSEQ multiplex PCR, and its TCRdb copy is limited to in-frame clones, with some not included. Among under 300,000 clones listed, 80% to 90% were seen once. The sample consisted of PBMCs or T cells enriched from blood (not recorded which). These TCRs come from a young woman who had recovered from COVID-19. CDR3s include the opening cysteine and the closing phenylalanine or tryptophan. Each record gives: D gene, clone size, J gene, V gene, CDR3 DNA, CDR3 protein. The D gene is left open where the match is weak. Clone size is not always given. Where it is, it says once, few, many or a class for expanded clones.

d_gene: .
abundance: .
j_gene: TRBJ2-2
v_gene: TRBV10-3
CDR3nt: TGTGCCATCAGTGTTTCGACAAATCTCGGCACCGGGGAGCTGTTTTTT
CDR3aa: CAISVSTNLGTGELFF

d_gene: .
abundance: .
j_gene: TRBJ1-2
v_gene: TRBV7-8
CDR3nt: TGTGCCAGCAGCTTAGGTGGGGGGATCTATGGCTACACCTTC
CDR3aa: CASSLGGGIYGYTF

d_gene: TRBD1
abundance: .
j_gene: TRBJ1-2
v_gene: TRBV5-1
CDR3nt: TGCGCCAGCAGCTTGGCGTTCATGGACAGGGATCAAGAGGTGGATGGCTACACCTTC
CDR3aa: CASSLAFMDRDQEVDGYTF

d_gene: TRBD1
abundance: .
j_gene: TRBJ1-2
v_gene: TRBV5-4
CDR3nt: TGTGCCAGCAGGGTGGGAGCGGGACAGGGGGTCTATGGCTACACCTTC
CDR3aa: CASRVGAGQGVYGYTF

d_gene: TRBD2
abundance: .
j_gene: TRBJ2-7
v_gene: TRBV7-8
CDR3nt: TGTGCCAGCAGCTTAGGGACTAGCGATTCCTACGAGCAGTACTTC
CDR3aa: CASSLGTSDSYEQYF

d_gene: TRBD2
abundance: .
j_gene: TRBJ2-1
v_gene: TRBV14
CDR3nt: TGTGCCAGCAGCCCCCACGTAGCGGGGGGAACTCTTTACAATGAGCAGTTCTTC
CDR3aa: CASSPHVAGGTLYNEQFF

d_gene: TRBD2
abundance: .
j_gene: TRBJ2-3
v_gene: TRBV12-5
CDR3nt: TGTGCTAGACCGGGACTAGCGGGGGGACAACACACAGATACGCAGTATTTT
CDR3aa: CARPGLAGGQHTDTQYF

d_gene: TRBD1
abundance: .
j_gene: TRBJ1-2
v_gene: TRBV9
CDR3nt: TGTGCCAGCAGCGCCGAAGAACAGGGGGCTGAAGGCTACACCTTC
CDR3aa: CASSAEEQGAEGYTF

d_gene: .
abundance: .
j_gene: TRBJ1-2
v_gene: TRBV10-3
CDR3nt: TGTGCCATCAGTGAGTTGACGGGGAACGGCTACACCTTC
CDR3aa: CAISELTGNGYTF

d_gene: TRBD1
abundance: .
j_gene: TRBJ2-3
v_gene: TRBV5-1
CDR3nt: TGCGCCAGCAGCTACCTGACAGGGGTGAACACAGATACGCAGTATTTT
CDR3aa: CASSYLTGVNTDTQYF

d_gene: .
abundance: .
j_gene: TRBJ1-6
v_gene: TRBV6-5
CDR3nt: TGTGCCAGCAGGGAGAGGTATAGTTCACCCCTCCACTTT
CDR3aa: CASRERYSSPLHF

d_gene: .
abundance: .
j_gene: TRBJ1-3
v_gene: TRBV21-1
CDR3nt: TGTGCCGAGAAGGGAGGCTCTGGAAACACCATATATTTT
CDR3aa: CAEKGGSGNTIYF

d_gene: TRBD1
abundance: .
j_gene: TRBJ1-1
v_gene: TRBV5-1
CDR3nt: TGCGCCAGCAGCCCGGGGACAGGGGGCTTCACTGAAGCTTTCTTT
CDR3aa: CASSPGTGGFTEAFF

d_gene: .
abundance: .
j_gene: TRBJ1-1
v_gene: TRBV5-1
CDR3nt: TGCGCCAGCAGCGGAGACAGGCTTAACACTGAAGCTTTCTTT
CDR3aa: CASSGDRLNTEAFF

d_gene: .
abundance: .
j_gene: TRBJ1-2
v_gene: TRBV5-6
CDR3nt: TGTGCCAGCAGCTTGTACGGCAGGGGCCCCATCTATGGCTACACCTTC
CDR3aa: CASSLYGRGPIYGYTF

d_gene: .
abundance: few
j_gene: TRBJ1-2
v_gene: TRBV28
CDR3nt: TGTGCCAGCAGTTCGGGCCGGCAGGGGCATGGCTACACCTTC
CDR3aa: CASSSGRQGHGYTF

d_gene: TRBD2
abundance: .
j_gene: TRBJ2-1
v_gene: TRBV19
CDR3nt: TGTGCCAGTAGTATTATAGGTAGCGGGGGTCACAATGAGCAGTTCTTC
CDR3aa: CASSIIGSGGHNEQFF

d_gene: TRBD1
abundance: .
j_gene: TRBJ1-1
v_gene: TRBV5-5
CDR3nt: TGTGCCAGCAGCTTGGGGGACAGGGTTACTGAAGCTTTCTTT
CDR3aa: CASSLGDRVTEAFF

d_gene: TRBD1
abundance: .
j_gene: TRBJ2-7
v_gene: TRBV7-2
CDR3nt: TGTGCCAGCAGCCGGAGTTACAGGGGTCGCGCGATAAACTACGAGCAGTACTTC
CDR3aa: CASSRSYRGRAINYEQYF

d_gene: TRBD2
abundance: .
j_gene: TRBJ2-3
v_gene: TRBV28
CDR3nt: TGTGCCAGCAGTCACGGGGCTAGCGGTAGCAGCACAGATACGCAGTATTTT
CDR3aa: CASSHGASGSSTDTQYF

d_gene: .
abundance: .
j_gene: TRBJ1-2
v_gene: TRBV14
CDR3nt: TGTGCCAGCAGCCCAGGGGTGAGCTATGGCTACACCTTC
CDR3aa: CASSPGVSYGYTF

d_gene: TRBD1
abundance: .
j_gene: TRBJ2-7
v_gene: TRBV5-1
CDR3nt: TGCGCCTCCCGACAGGGGACAACCCTAACTGACGAGCAGTACTTC
CDR3aa: CASRQGTTLTDEQYF

d_gene: TRBD1
abundance: .
j_gene: TRBJ1-2
v_gene: TRBV15
CDR3nt: TGTGCCACCAGAGAAACAGGGGGACTAAGCTATGGCTACACCTTC
CDR3aa: CATRETGGLSYGYTF

d_gene: .
abundance: .
j_gene: TRBJ2-3
v_gene: TRBV25-1
CDR3nt: TGTGCCAGCAGTGGAGGGTCCGTGGTGAGCACAGATACGCAGTATTTT
CDR3aa: CASSGGSVVSTDTQYF

d_gene: .
abundance: .
j_gene: TRBJ2-1
v_gene: TRBV29-1
CDR3nt: TGCAGCGTTATTCCCGAAGGAAGAGGCTCCTACAATGAGCAGTTCTTC
CDR3aa: CSVIPEGRGSYNEQFF

d_gene: .
abundance: .
j_gene: TRBJ2-5
v_gene: TRBV5-8
CDR3nt: TGTGCCAGCAGCGTACTGGAGACCCAGTACTTC
CDR3aa: CASSVLETQYF

d_gene: .
abundance: .
j_gene: TRBJ1-2
v_gene: TRBV28
CDR3nt: TGTGCCAGCTCCACCCGCCGGGGGGATGGCTACACCTTC
CDR3aa: CASSTRRGDGYTF

d_gene: .
abundance: .
j_gene: TRBJ1-3
v_gene: TRBV6-5
CDR3nt: TGTGCCACTATGGGGGGTTTGTCTGGAAACACCATATATTTT
CDR3aa: CATMGGLSGNTIYF

d_gene: TRBD1
abundance: .
j_gene: TRBJ2-7
v_gene: TRBV10-3
CDR3nt: TGTGCCAACGCCGGGACAGCCTACGAGCAGTACTTC
CDR3aa: CANAGTAYEQYF

d_gene: TRBD1
abundance: .
j_gene: TRBJ1-2
v_gene: TRBV6-5
CDR3nt: TGTGCCAGCAGGCAACAGGGGGACTATGGCTACACCTTC
CDR3aa: CASRQQGDYGYTF

d_gene: TRBD2
abundance: .
j_gene: TRBJ2-7
v_gene: TRBV19
CDR3nt: TGTGCCAGTAGTCAGGGAGGGACCTCCTACGAGCAGTACTTC
CDR3aa: CASSQGGTSYEQYF

d_gene: .
abundance: .
j_gene: TRBJ1-6
v_gene: TRBV4-2
CDR3nt: TGTGCCAGCAGCGGGGGGACCGGGAATCCTCCACCCCTCCACTTT
CDR3aa: CASSGGTGNPPPLHF

d_gene: .
abundance: few
j_gene: TRBJ2-1
v_gene: TRBV5-1
CDR3nt: TGCGCCAGCAGCTTGATGGACACGAGCTCCTACAATGAGCAGTTCTTC
CDR3aa: CASSLMDTSSYNEQFF

d_gene: .
abundance: .
j_gene: TRBJ2-1
v_gene: TRBV30
CDR3nt: TGTGCCTGGAGTGGGTCTACCATTTACAATGAGCAGTTCTTC
CDR3aa: CAWSGSTIYNEQFF

d_gene: .
abundance: .
j_gene: TRBJ1-5
v_gene: TRBV12-3/TRBV12-4
CDR3nt: TGTGCCAGCAGTGGACAGAATCAGCCCCAGCATTTT
CDR3aa: CASSGQNQPQHF

d_gene: .
abundance: .
j_gene: TRBJ1-1
v_gene: TRBV2
CDR3nt: TGTGCCAGCAGCCTGGGGGGTAAAAGGACTGAAGCTTTCTTT
CDR3aa: CASSLGGKRTEAFF

d_gene: TRBD1
abundance: .
j_gene: TRBJ1-5
v_gene: TRBV2
CDR3nt: TGTGCCAGCACTAAAGAATGGGTTCGAGGGGGACAGGGGACCCAGCCCCAGCATTTT
CDR3aa: CASTKEWVRGGQGTQPQHF

d_gene: .
abundance: .
j_gene: TRBJ1-5
v_gene: TRBV15
CDR3nt: TGTGCCACCAGCAGGGCCGTTAATAGCAATCAGCCCCAGCATTTT
CDR3aa: CATSRAVNSNQPQHF

d_gene: TRBD1
abundance: .
j_gene: TRBJ1-1
v_gene: TRBV6-5
CDR3nt: TGTGCCAGCAGGTTGACAGGGGACACTGAAGCTTTCTTT
CDR3aa: CASRLTGDTEAFF

d_gene: .
abundance: .
j_gene: TRBJ2-2
v_gene: TRBV6-5
CDR3nt: TGTGCCAGCAGGGCAGCGAACACCGGGGAGCTGTTTTTT
CDR3aa: CASRAANTGELFF

d_gene: .
abundance: .
j_gene: TRBJ1-6
v_gene: TRBV27
CDR3nt: TGTGCCAGCAGTTCCCGACAGTCATATAATTCACCCCTCCACTTT
CDR3aa: CASSSRQSYNSPLHF

d_gene: TRBD1
abundance: .
j_gene: TRBJ2-7
v_gene: TRBV6-5
CDR3nt: TGTGCCAGCAGTTACTCAACAGGGGGCTACGAGCAGTACTTC
CDR3aa: CASSYSTGGYEQYF

d_gene: TRBD1
abundance: .
j_gene: TRBJ2-7
v_gene: TRBV7-2
CDR3nt: TGTGCCAGCAGCGACACGAGGACAGGGGGCCACGAGCAGTACTTC
CDR3aa: CASSDTRTGGHEQYF

d_gene: TRBD2
abundance: .
j_gene: TRBJ2-1
v_gene: TRBV5-1
CDR3nt: TGCGCCAGCAGCTTGGGGACTAGCGGGGGGTCCGCTCTCGATGAGCAGTTCTTC
CDR3aa: CASSLGTSGGSALDEQFF

d_gene: TRBD2
abundance: once
j_gene: TRBJ2-3
v_gene: TRBV27
CDR3nt: TGTGCCAGCAGTTTCCTAGCGGGGGTTAGAGCCTCTAGCACAGATACGCAGTATTTT
CDR3aa: CASSFLAGVRASSTDTQYF

d_gene: .
abundance: .
j_gene: TRBJ2-2
v_gene: TRBV7-9
CDR3nt: TGTGCCAGCAGCTTAGGCCAGGGGAACACCGGGGAGCTGTTTTTT
CDR3aa: CASSLGQGNTGELFF